The 15 T cell receptor beta chains below all came from one sample that was sequenced in a study of Graves' ophthalmopathy and Graves' hyperthyroidism. The sequenced template was RNA, covering the TCR beta CDR3 region. After a first-round RT-PCR with HTBI primers, a second-round multiplex PCR was run. TCRdb independently ran MiXCR on the multiplex PCR reads; one entry per CDR3 protein. In the table there are approximately 380,000 distinct CDR3 sequences, under 25% of which are singletons. The sequenced sample consisted of peripheral blood. Receptor source: a woman between 18 and 29 years old with stable Graves' hyperthyroidism.

This clonotype was counted a few times. The genes are TRBV29-1 and TRBJ1-2; no firm D call. The V end lost 0 bases, the J end lost 1 base, and 15 bases lay between the germline ends. CDR1 is SQVTM, CDR2 ANQGSEA, per germline. This CDR3 region has 16 residues. The CDR3 DNA reads TGCAGCGTTGAAGATTACGGCAGCCCTGATAACTATGGCTACACCTTC. This gives the protein CSVEDYGSPDNYGYTF.

In this sample, this clonotype turned up many times. The V call is TRBV12-3 or TRBV12-4, the J call TRBJ1-1; possibly TRBD1 for D (5 bases). This CDR3 region has 14 residues. Trimming stripped 3 bases from V and 5 bases from J, with 13 bases between. The CDR3 reads CASSFKVRGTEAFF. In DNA form, the CDR3 reads TGTGCCAGCAGTTTCAAGGTTCGGGGGACTGAAGCTTTCTTT.

This clonotype was counted many times. This may arise from a read error, as a much more abundant clone is one base away. The CDR3 sequence is CASSITATGGLFF. The CDR3 DNA is TGTGCCAGCAGTATCACAGCAACCGGGGGGCTGTTTTTT. This chain uses TRBV12-3 or TRBV12-4 with TRBJ2-2, with a weak D call TRBD2 (6 bases). The CDR3 loop spans 13 amino acids.

This clonotype occurred many times. The chain is built from TRBV20-1 and TRBJ2-7; D is undetermined. CDR3 length: 13 amino acids. CDR1 and CDR2 (germline): DFQATT, SNEGSKA (reference sequence). V shed 6 bases and J shed 4 bases, with 16 bases lying between them. The CDR3 here is CSALPRFPYEQYF. Written as DNA, the CDR3 is TGCAGTGCCTTGCCGCGTTTTCCTTACGAGCAGTACTTC.

This clonotype came up many times. The rearrangement links TRBV29-1 to TRBJ1-1, with 7 bases aligning to TRBD1. Germline V lookup: CDR1 SQVTM, CDR2 ANQGSEA. The CDR3 covers 14 residues. J was trimmed by 1 base and V by 3 bases; bases with no gene match: 5. DNA for the CDR3: TGCAGCGTTGATCGTGGGACAGCGAACACTGAAGCTTTCTTT. Translation: CSVDRGTANTEAFF.

This clonotype was seen many times. The chain carries TRBV6-5 and TRBJ2-6; D is ambiguous. The CDR3 sequence is 12 residues long. Trimming took off 2 bases at V and 13 bases at J, with 9 bases between the two ends. Germline CDR1 MNHEY, CDR2 SVGAGI. As DNA, the CDR3 is TGTGCCAGCAGTTACACGCATGGGGTCCTGACTTTC. It encodes CASSYTHGVLTF.

At least ten counts were recorded for this clonotype. The chain combines TRBV24-1 with TRBJ2-5; a weak D match, TRBD1 (5 bases). V lost 5 bases and J 1 base, leaving 13 bases between the germline ends. The CDR3 totals 15 residues. The V gene's germline CDR1 is KGHDR and CDR2 SFDVKD. In DNA, the CDR3 is TGTGCCACCAGTGTGAAAGGGGCAGGCCAAGAGACCCAGTACTTC. It codes for CATSVKGAGQETQYF.

This clonotype showed up many times. CDR3 DNA sequence: TGCAGTGCTAGAGATCCCCTTATAAAGACCCAGTACTTC. Its translation is CSARDPLIKTQYF. The chain employs TRBV20-1 and TRBJ2-5; D gene ambiguous. The length of the CDR3 is 13 residues. Between the trimmed V and J ends, which lost 0 bases and 6 bases, there was a span of 11 bases. The germline gives CDR1 DFQATT, CDR2 SNEGSKA (reference sequence).

This clonotype was detected only a few times. The chain uses TRBV15 and TRBJ1-6; possible D gene TRBD1, 5 bases. Looked up from germline, CDR1 is LNHNV and CDR2 is YYDKDF (reference sequence). Trimming took 1 base from V and 8 from J, leaving 12 bases between them. This CDR3 has 15 amino acids. CDR3 region: CATSRGAGFDSPLHF. The DNA for the CDR3 is TGTGCCACCAGCAGAGGGGCAGGGTTTGATTCACCCCTCCACTTT. The full variable domain, with the rest looked up from reference TRBV15 and TRBJ1-6, is DAMVIQNPRYQVTQFGKPVTLSCSQTLNHNVMYWYQQKSSQAPKLLFHYYDKDFNNEADTPDNFQSRRPNTSFCFLDIRSPGLGDTAMYLCATSRGAGFDSPLHFGNGTRLTVT.

This clonotype was counted at least ten times. This chain joins TRBV5-1 and TRBJ2-7; D gene ambiguous. Germline CDR1 is SGHRS and CDR2 is YFSETQ. The CDR3 sequence is 12 residues long. With 2 bases removed from V and 3 bases from J, the gap between germline ends came to 6 bases. CDR3 DNA: TGCGCCAGCAGCTTAAACGACTACGAGCAGTACTTC. This sequence encodes CASSLNDYEQYF.

This clonotype was seen ten or more times. The gene calls are TRBV4-1 and TRBJ2-7, with TRBD1 identical over 11 bases. Germline V gene sequence: CDR1 MGHRA, CDR2 YSYEKL. Germline trimming cut 1 base from V and 4 bases from J; bases unmatched to any gene: 9. There are 17 residues in the CDR3. DNA of the CDR3: TGCGCCAGCAGCCAAGTGGCGCCGCGGGACAGGGGGTACGAGCAGTACTTC. This codes for CASSQVAPRDRGYEQYF.

The CDR3 sequence: CASSYPQGFAEAFF. CDR3 coding DNA: TGTGCCAGCAGTTACCCCCAGGGTTTCGCTGAAGCTTTCTTT. The V and J genes are TRBV6-2 or TRBV6-3 and TRBJ1-1; tentatively, D is TRBD1 (5 bases). V lost 2 bases, J lost 6 bases, and 13 bases lay in between. The CDR3 has 14 amino acids. Germline V gives CDR1 MNHEY, CDR2 SVGEGT.

Ten or more counts support this clonotype. The chain combines TRBV4-1 with TRBJ2-2, with TRBD2 matching over 7 bases. V lost 4 bases to trimming and J lost 6 bases; unmatched junction nucleotides: 11. Germline V gene lookup returns CDR1 MGHRA and CDR2 YSYEKL. This CDR3 has 16 residues. Here the CDR3 reads CASSPFPAGRPGELFF. CDR3 nucleotide sequence: TGCGCCAGCAGCCCATTCCCAGCGGGACGGCCCGGGGAGCTGTTTTTT.

This chain joins TRBV20-1 and TRBJ2-2, with TRBD2 matching 12 bases. The V segment lost 7 bases and the J segment 0 bases; nucleotides outside the gene matches: 18. The CDR3 extends over 20 amino acids. Germline V gene lookup returns CDR1 DFQATT and CDR2 SNEGSKA (reference sequence). CDR3 nucleotides: TGCAGTGTCCTACTAGGGAGGACTAGCGGGACCATGACGAACACCGGGGAGCTGTTTTTT. Protein: CSVLLGRTSGTMTNTGELFF.

This clonotype was found many times. The chain carries TRBV6-1 and TRBJ2-7; the match to TRBD2 covers 8 bases. CDR1 and CDR2 (germline): MNHNS, SASEGT. The CDR3 covers 15 residues. V lost 2 bases, J lost 3 bases, and 6 bases stayed unmatched. CDR3 in amino acids: CASSETTSGVYEQYF. The CDR3 DNA reads TGTGCCAGCAGTGAAACAACTAGCGGAGTCTACGAGCAGTACTTC.